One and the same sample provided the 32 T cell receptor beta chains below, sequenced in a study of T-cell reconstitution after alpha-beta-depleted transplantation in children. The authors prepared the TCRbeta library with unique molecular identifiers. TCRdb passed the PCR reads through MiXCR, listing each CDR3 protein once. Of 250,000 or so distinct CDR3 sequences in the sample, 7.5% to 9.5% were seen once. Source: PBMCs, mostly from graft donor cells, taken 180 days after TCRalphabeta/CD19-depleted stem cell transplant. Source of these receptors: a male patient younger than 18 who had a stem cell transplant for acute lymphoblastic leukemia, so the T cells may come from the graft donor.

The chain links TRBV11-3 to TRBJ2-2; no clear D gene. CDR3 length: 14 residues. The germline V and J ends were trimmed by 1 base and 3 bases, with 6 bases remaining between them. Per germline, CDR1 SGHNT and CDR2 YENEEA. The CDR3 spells CASSLGSYTGELFF. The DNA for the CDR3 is TGTGCCAGCAGCTTAGGGAGCTACACCGGGGAGCTGTTTTTT.

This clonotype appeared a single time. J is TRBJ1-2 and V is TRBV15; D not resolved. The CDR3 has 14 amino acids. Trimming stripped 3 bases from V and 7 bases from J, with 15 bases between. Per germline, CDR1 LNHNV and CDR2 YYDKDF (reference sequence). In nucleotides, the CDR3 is TGTGCCACCAGCAGGCCCTCCGTATCTAGTGGCTACACCTTC. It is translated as CATSRPSVSSGYTF.

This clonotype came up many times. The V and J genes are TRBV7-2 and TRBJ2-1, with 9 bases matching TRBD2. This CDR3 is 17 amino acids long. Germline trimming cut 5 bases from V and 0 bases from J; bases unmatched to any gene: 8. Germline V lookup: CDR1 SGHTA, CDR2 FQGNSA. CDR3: CASSLRLAGSSYNEQFF. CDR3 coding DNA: TGTGCCAGCAGCCTCCGGCTAGCGGGGAGCTCCTACAATGAGCAGTTCTTC.

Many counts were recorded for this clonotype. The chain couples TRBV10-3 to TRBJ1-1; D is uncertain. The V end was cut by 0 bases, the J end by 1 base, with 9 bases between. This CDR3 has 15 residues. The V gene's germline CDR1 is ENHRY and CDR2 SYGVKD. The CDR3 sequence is CAISESRLANTEAFF. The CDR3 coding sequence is TGTGCCATCAGTGAGTCGAGGCTGGCGAACACTGAAGCTTTCTTT.

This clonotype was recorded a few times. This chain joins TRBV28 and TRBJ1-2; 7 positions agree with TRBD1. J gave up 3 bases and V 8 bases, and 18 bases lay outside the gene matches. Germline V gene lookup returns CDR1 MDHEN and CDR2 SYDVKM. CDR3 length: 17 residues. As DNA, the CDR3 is TGTGCCAGCTGTTACCCGCTGACAGGGACTGATGACTATGGCTACACCTTC. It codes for CASCYPLTGTDDYGYTF.

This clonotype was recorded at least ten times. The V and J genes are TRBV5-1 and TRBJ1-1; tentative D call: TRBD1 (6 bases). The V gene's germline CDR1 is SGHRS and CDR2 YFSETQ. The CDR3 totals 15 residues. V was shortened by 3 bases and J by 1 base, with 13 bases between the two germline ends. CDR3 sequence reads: CASSSEGGPNTEAFF. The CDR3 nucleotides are TGCGCCAGCAGCTCCGAGGGGGGCCCGAACACTGAAGCTTTCTTT.

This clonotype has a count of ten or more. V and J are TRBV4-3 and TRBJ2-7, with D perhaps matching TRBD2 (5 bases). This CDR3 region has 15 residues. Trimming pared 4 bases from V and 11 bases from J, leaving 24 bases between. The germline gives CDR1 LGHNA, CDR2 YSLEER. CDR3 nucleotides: TGCGCCAGCAGCCCCAACGGGCTGCTGGACTTGGAGAAGTACTTC. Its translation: CASSPNGLLDLEKYF.

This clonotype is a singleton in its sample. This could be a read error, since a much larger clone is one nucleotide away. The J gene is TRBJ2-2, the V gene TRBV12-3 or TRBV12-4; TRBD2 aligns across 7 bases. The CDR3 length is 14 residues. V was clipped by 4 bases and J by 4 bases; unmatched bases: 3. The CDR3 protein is CASSSGTITGELFF. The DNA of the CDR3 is TGTGCCAGCAGTTCCGGGACTATCACCGGGGAGCTGTTTTTT.

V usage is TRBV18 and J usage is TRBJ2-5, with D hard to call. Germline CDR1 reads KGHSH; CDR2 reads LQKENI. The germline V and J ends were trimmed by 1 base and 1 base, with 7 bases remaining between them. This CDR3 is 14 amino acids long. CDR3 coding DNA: TGTGCCAGCTCACCACTCCCAGGCCAAGAGACCCAGTACTTC. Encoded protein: CASSPLPGQETQYF.

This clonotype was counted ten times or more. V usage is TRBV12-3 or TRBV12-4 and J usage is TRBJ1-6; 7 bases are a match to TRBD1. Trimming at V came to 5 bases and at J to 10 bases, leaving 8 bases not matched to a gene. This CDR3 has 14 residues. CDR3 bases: TGTGCCAGCAGTCCACAGGGGTTAGGATCACCCCTCCACTTT. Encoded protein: CASSPQGLGSPLHF.

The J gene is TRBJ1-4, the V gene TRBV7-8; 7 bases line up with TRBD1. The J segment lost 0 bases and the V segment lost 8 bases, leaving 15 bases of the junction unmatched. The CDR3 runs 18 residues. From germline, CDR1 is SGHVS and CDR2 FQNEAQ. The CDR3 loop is CASSHHKGQGATNEKLFF. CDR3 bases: TGTGCCAGCTCCCACCATAAGGGGCAGGGGGCAACTAATGAAAAACTGTTTTTT. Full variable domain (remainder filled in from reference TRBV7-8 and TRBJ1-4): GAGVSQSPRYKVAKRGQDVALRCDPISGHVSLFWYQQALGQGPEFLTYFQNEAQLDKSGLPSDRFFAERPEGSVSTLKIQRTQQEDSAVYLCASSHHKGQGATNEKLFFGSGTQLSVL.

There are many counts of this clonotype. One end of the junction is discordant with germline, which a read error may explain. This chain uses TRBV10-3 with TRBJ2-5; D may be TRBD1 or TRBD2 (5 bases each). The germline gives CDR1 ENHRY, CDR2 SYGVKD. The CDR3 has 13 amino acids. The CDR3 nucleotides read TGTGCCATCAGTGAGTCGGGACCCGGGCTCCGAGACTTC. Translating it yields CAISESGPGLRDF.

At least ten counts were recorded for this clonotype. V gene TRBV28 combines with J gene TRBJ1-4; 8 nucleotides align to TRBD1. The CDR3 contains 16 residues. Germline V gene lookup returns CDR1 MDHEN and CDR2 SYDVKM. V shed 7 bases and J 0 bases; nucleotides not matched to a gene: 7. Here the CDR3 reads CASTTGGSATNEKLFF. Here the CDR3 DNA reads TGTGCCAGCACTACAGGGGGGTCAGCAACTAATGAAAAACTGTTTTTT.

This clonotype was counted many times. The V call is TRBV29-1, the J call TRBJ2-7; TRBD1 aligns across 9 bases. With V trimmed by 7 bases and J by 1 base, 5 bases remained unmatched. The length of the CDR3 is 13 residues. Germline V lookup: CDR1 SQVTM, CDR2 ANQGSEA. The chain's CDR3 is CSGGTGRSYEQYF. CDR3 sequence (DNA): TGCAGCGGGGGGACAGGGAGGTCCTACGAGCAGTACTTC.

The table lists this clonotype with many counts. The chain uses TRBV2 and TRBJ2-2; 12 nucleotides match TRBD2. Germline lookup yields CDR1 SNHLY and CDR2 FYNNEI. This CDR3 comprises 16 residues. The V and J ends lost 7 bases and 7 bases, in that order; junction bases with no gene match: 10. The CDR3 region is CASTVRLAGVHGELFF. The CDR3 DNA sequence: TGTGCCAGCACCGTTAGACTAGCGGGGGTTCACGGGGAGCTGTTTTTT.

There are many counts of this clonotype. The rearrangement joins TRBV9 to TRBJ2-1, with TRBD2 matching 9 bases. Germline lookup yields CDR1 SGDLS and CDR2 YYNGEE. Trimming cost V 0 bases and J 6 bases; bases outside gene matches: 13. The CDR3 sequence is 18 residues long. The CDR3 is CASSVVADGGGARNEQFF. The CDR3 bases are TGTGCCAGCAGCGTAGTAGCCGATGGCGGGGGGGCCCGCAATGAGCAGTTCTTC.

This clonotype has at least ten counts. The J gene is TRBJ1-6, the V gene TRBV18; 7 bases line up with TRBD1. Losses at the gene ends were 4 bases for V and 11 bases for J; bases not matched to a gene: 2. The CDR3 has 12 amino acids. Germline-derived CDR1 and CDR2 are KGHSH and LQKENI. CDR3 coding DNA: TGTGCCAGCTCACGGCAGGGGGCACCCCTCCACTTT. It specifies CASSRQGAPLHF. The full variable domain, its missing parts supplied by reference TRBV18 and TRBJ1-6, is NAGVMQNPRHLVRRRGQEARLRCSPMKGHSHVYWYRQLPEEGLKFMVYLQKENIIDESGMPKERFSAEFPKEGPSILRIQQVVRGDSAAYFCASSRQGAPLHFGNGTRLTVT.

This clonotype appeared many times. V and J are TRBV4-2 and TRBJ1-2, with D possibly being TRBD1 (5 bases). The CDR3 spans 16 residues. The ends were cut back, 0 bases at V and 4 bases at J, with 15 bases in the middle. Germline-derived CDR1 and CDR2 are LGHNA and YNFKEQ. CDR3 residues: CASSQEDRDGFYGYTF. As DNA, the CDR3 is TGTGCCAGCAGCCAAGAGGACCGGGACGGATTCTATGGCTACACCTTC.

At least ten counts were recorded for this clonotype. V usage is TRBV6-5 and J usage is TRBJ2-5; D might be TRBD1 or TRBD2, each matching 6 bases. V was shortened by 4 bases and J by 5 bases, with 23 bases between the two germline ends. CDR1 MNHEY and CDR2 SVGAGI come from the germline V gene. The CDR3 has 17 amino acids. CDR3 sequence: CASSSREGGPPWETQYF. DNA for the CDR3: TGTGCCAGCAGTTCGAGAGAGGGGGGACCCCCATGGGAGACCCAGTACTTC.

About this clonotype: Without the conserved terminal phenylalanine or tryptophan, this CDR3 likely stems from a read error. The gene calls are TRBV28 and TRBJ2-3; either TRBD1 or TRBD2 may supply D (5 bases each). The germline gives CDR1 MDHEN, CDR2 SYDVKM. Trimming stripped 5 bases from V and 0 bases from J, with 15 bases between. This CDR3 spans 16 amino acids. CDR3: CASSLSGPGSTDTQYL. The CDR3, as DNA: TGTGCCAGCAGTCTGTCGGGGCCAGGTAGCACAGATACGCAGTATTTA.

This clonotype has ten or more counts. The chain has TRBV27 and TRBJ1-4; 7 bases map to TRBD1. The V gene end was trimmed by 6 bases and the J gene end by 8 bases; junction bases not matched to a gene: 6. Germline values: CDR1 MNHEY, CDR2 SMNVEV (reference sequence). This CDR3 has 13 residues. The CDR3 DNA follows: TGTGCCAGCAGATTTCAGGGGGGAGAAAAACTGTTTTTT. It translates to CASRFQGGEKLFF.

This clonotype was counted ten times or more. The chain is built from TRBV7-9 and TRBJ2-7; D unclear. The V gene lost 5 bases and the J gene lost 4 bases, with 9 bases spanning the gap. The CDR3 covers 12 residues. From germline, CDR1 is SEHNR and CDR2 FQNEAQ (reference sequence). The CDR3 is CASSHVLYEQYF. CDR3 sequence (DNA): TGTGCCAGCAGCCACGTCTTATACGAGCAGTACTTC.

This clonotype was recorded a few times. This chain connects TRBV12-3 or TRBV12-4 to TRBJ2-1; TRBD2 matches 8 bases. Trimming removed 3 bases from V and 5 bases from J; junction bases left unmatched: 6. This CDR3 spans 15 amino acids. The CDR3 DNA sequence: TGTGCCAGCAGTTTTCTTTTAGCGGGGCACAATGAGCAGTTCTTC. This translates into CASSFLLAGHNEQFF.

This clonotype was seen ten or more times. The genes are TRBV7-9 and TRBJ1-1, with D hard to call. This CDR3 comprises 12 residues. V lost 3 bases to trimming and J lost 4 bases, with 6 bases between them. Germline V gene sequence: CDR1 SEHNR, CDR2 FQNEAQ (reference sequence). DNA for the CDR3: TGTGCCAGCAGCTTGACGAGCACTGAAGCTTTCTTT. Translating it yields CASSLTSTEAFF.

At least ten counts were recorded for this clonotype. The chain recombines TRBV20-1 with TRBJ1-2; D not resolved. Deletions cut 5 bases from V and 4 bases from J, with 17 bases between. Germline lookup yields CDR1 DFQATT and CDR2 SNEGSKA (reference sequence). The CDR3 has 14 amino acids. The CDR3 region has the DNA TGCAGTGCTGGACCACCTAGGACTGGCTATGGCTACACCTTC. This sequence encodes CSAGPPRTGYGYTF.

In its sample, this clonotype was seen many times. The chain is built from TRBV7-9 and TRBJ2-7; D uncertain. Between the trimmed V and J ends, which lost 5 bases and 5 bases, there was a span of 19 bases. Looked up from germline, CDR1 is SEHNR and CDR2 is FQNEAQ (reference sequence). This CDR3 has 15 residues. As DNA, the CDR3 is TGTGCCAGCAGCCCGCTCGGGCTCGCGCCCAACGAGCAGTACTTC. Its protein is CASSPLGLAPNEQYF.

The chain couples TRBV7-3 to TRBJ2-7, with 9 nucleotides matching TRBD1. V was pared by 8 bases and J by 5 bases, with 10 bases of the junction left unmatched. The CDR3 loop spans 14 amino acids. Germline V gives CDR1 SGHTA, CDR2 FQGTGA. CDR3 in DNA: TGTGCCAGCTATAGGGACAGGGAAAAGGACGAGCAGTACTTC. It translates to CASYRDREKDEQYF.

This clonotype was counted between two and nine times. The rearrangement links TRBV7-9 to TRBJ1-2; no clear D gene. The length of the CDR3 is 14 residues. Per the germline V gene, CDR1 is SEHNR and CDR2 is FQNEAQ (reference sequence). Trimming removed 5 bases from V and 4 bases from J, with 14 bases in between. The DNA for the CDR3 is TGTGCCAGCAGCCCCCTGGGCAGGCCCTATGGCTACACCTTC. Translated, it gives CASSPLGRPYGYTF.

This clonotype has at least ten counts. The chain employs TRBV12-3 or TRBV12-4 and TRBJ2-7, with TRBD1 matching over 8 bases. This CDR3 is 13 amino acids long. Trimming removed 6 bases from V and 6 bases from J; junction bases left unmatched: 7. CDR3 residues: CASRDRALVEQYF. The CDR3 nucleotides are TGTGCCAGCAGGGACAGGGCCCTCGTCGAGCAGTACTTC.

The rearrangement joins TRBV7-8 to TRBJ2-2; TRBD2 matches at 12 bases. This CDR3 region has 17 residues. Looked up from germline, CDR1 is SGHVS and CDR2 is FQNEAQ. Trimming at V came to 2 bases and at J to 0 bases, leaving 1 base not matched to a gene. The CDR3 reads CASSLRTSGTNTGELFF. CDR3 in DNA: TGTGCCAGCAGCTTACGGACTAGCGGGACGAACACCGGGGAGCTGTTTTTT.

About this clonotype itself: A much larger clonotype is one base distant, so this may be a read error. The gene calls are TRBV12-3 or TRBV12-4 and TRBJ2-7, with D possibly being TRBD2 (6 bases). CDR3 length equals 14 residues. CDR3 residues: CARSLGRKAGEQYF. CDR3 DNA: TGTGCCAGGAGTTTAGGAAGGAAAGCGGGCGAGCAGTACTTC.

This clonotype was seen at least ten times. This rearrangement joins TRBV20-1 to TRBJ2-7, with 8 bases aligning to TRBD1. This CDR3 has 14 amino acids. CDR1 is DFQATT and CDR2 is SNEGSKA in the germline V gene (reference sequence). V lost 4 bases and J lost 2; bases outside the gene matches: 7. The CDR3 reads CSAIASGGPYEQYF. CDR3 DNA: TGCAGTGCTATAGCCTCAGGGGGCCCCTACGAGCAGTACTTC.